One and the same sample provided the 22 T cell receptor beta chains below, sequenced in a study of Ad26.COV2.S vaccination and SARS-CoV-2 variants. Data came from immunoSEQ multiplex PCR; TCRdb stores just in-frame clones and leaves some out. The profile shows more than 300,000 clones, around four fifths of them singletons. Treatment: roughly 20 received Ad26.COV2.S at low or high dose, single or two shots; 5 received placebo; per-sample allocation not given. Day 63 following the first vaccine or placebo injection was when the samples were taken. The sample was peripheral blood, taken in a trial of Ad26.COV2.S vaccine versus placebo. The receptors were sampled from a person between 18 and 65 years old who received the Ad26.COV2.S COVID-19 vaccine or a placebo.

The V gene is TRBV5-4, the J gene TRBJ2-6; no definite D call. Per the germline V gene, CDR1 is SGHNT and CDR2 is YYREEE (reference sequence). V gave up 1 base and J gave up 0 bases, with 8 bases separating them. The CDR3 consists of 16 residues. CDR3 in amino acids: CASSLSRSSGANVLTF. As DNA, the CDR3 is TGTGCCAGCAGCTTGTCTCGGAGCTCTGGGGCCAACGTCCTGACTTTC.

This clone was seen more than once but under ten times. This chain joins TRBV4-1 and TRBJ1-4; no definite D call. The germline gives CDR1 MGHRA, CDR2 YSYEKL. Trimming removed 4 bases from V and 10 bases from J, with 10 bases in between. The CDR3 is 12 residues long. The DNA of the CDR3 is TGCGCCAGCAGCCTCGAAACGGGAAAACTGTTTTTT. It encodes CASSLETGKLFF.

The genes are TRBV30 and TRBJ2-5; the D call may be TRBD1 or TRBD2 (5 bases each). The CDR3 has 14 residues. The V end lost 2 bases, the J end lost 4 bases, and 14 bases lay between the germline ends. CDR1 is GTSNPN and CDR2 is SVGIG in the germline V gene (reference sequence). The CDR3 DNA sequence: TGTGCCTGGAGTAAATCCGGGACCCCAGAGACCCAGTACTTC. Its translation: CAWSKSGTPETQYF.

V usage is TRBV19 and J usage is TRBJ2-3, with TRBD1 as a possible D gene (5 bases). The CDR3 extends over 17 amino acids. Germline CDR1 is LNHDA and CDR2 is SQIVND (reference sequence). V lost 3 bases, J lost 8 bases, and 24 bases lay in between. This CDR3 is CASSMDQATVIRGTQYF. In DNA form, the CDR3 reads TGTGCCAGTAGTATGGACCAGGCGACAGTCATTAGGGGTACGCAGTATTTT.

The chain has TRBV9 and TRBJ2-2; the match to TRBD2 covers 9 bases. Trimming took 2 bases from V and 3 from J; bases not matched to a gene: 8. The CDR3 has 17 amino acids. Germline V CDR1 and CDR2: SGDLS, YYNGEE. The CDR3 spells CASSVVAGATYTGELFF. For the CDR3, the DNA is TGTGCCAGCAGCGTTGTAGCGGGGGCCACCTACACCGGGGAGCTGTTTTTT.

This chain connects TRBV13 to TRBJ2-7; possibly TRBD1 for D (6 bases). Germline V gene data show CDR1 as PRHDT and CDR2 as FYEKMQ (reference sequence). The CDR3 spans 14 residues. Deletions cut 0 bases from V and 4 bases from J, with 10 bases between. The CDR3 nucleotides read TGTGCCAGCAGCTTAGGGGGGACACCTTACGAGCAGTACTTC. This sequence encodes CASSLGGTPYEQYF.

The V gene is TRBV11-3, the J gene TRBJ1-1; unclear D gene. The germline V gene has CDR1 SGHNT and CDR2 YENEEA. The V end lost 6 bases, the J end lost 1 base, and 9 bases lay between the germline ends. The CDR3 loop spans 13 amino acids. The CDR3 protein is CASRLYRNTEAFF. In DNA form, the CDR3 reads TGTGCCAGCAGACTATACAGGAACACTGAAGCTTTCTTT.

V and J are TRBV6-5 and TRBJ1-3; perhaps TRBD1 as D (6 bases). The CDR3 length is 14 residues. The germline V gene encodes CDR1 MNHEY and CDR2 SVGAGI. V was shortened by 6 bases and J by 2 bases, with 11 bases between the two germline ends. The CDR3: CASRRGSPGNTIYF. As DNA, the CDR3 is TGTGCCAGCAGGAGGGGGAGCCCTGGAAACACCATATATTTT.

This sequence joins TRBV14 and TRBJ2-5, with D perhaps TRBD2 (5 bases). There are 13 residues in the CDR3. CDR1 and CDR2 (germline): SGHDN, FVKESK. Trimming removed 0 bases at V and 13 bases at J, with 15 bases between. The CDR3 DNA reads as TGTGCCAGCAGCCAAGAACTGACTACGAGTTCGTACTTC. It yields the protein CASSQELTTSSYF. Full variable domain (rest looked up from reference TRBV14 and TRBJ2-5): EAGVTQFPSHSVIEKGQTVTLRCDPISGHDNLYWYRRVMGKEIKFLLHFVKESKQDESGMPNNRFLAERTGGTYSTLKVQPAELEDSGVYFCASSQELTTSSYFGPGTRLLVL.

The CDR3 DNA reads as TGTGCCAGCAGCTCTAACAGGGGTGGTTTCTTT. Its protein is CASSSNRGGFF. The chain is built from TRBV6-5 and TRBJ1-1; 7 positions agree with TRBD1. The CDR3 runs to 11 residues. The V gene end was trimmed by 6 bases and the J gene end by 13 bases; junction bases not matched to a gene: 8. Per germline, CDR1 MNHEY and CDR2 SVGAGI.

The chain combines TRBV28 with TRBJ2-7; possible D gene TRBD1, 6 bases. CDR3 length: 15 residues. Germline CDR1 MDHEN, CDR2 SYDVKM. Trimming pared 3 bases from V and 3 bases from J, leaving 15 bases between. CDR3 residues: CASSLGQGTNYEQYF. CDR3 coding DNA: TGTGCCAGCAGTTTGGGGCAGGGGACAAACTACGAGCAGTACTTC. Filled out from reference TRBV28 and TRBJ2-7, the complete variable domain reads DVKVTQSSRYLVKRTGEKVFLECVQDMDHENMFWYRQDPGLGLRLIYFSYDVKMKEKGDIPEGYSVSREKKERFSLILESASTNQTSMYLCASSLGQGTNYEQYFGPGTRLTVT.

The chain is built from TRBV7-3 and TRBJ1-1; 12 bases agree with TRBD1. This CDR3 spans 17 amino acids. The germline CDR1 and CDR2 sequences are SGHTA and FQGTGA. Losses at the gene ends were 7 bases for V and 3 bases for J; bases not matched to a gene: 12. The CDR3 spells CASNHWDRGRKDTEAFF. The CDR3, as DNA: TGTGCCAGCAACCACTGGGACAGGGGGCGTAAGGACACTGAAGCTTTCTTT.

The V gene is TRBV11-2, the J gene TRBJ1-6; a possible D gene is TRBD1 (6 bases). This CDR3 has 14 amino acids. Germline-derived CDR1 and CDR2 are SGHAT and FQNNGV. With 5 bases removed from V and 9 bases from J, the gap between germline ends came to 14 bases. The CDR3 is CASSLRGGGSPLHF. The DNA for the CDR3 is TGTGCCAGCAGCCTTAGGGGGGGCGGTTCACCCCTCCACTTT.

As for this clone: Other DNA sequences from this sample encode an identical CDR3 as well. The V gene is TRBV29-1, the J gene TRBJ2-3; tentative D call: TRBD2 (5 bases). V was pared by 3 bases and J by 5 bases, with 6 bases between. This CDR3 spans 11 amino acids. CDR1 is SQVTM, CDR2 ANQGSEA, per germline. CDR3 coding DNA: TGCAGCGTTGATGCGGGAGATACGCAGTATTTT. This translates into CSVDAGDTQYF.

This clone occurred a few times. The CDR3 region is CASSVDEGMNEKLFF. CDR3 nucleotides: TGTGCCAGCAGCGTAGACGAGGGGATGAATGAAAAACTGTTTTTT. The J gene is TRBJ1-4, the V gene TRBV9; a possible D gene is TRBD1 (5 bases). V lost 0 bases to trimming and J lost 5 bases, with 11 bases between them. Germline V gives CDR1 SGDLS, CDR2 YYNGEE. The CDR3 contains 15 residues.

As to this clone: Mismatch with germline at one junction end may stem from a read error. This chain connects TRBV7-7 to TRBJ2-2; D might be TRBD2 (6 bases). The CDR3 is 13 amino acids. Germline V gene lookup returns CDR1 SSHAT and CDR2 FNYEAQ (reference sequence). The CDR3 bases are TGTGCTAGCAGCTTAGCGGCCACCGGGGAGCTGTTTTTT. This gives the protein CASSLAATGELFF.

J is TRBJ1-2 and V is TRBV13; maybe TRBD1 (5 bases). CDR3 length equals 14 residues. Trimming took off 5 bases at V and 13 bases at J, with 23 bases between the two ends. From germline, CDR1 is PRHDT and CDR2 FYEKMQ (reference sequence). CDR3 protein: CASSQKGTAFRVTF. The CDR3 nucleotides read TGTGCCAGCAGCCAAAAAGGGACGGCCTTTCGAGTCACCTTC.

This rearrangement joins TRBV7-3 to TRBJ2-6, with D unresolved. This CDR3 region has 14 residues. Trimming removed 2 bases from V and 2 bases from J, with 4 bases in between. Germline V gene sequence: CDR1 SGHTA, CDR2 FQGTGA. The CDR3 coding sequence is TGTGCCAGCAGCTTAGTCGCTGGGGCCAACGTCCTGACTTTC. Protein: CASSLVAGANVLTF.

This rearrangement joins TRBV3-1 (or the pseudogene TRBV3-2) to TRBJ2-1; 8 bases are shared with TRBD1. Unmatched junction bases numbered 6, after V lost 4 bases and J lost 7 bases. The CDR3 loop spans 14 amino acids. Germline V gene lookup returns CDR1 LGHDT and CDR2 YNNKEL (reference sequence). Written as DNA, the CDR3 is TGTGCCAGCAGCCTCCCAGGGGGCCTGAATGAGCAGTTCTTC. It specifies CASSLPGGLNEQFF.

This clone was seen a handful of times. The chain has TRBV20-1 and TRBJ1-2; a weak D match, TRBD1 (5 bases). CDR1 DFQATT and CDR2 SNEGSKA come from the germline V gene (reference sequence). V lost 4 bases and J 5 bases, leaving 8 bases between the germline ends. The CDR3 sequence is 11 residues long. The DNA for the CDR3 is TGCAGTGCTAAGACAGATTATGGCTACACCTTC. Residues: CSAKTDYGYTF.

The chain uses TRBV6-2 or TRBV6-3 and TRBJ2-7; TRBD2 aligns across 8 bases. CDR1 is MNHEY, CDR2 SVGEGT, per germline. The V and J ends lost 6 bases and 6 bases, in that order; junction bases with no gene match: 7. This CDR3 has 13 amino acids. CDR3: CASSPRGGREQYF. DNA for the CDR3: TGTGCCAGCAGCCCCCGGGGGGGGCGCGAGCAGTACTTC.

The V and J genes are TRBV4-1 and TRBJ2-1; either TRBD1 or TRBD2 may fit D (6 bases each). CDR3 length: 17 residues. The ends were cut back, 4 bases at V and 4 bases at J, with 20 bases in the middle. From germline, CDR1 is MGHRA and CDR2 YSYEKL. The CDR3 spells CASSLLTGGVTYNEQFF. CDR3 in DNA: TGCGCCAGCAGCCTACTAACCGGGGGCGTAACATACAATGAGCAGTTCTTC.